This T cell receptor (beta chain) was documented in a study of blood T cell repertoires in COVID-19. About the study: Samples taken during acute and convalescent COVID-19 were collected in the United States, Italy and Spain. T cells, B-cell-depleted T cells, or PBMCs provided the cDNA or gDNA that served as material.

Original processing notes: Counts of nucleated cells, estimated from reference gene primer amplification, were obtained. Clones were read by immunoSEQ multiplex PCR, and TCRdb kept only the in-frame ones, dropping some. D and trimming come from the DNA, and the V and J calls and clone size come from that table. In the table there are about 320,000 clones, approximately 85% of which are singletons. The CDR3 has 16 amino acids. V lost 6 bases to trimming and J lost 7 bases; unmatched junction nucleotides: 12. The V gene's germline CDR1 is SGHAT and CDR2 FQNNGV. The specimen was peripheral blood. The V and J genes are TRBV11-2 and TRBJ1-6, with TRBD1 identical over 7 bases. This TCR derives from a human donor in a cohort sampled during active COVID-19. The CDR3 DNA reads TGTGCCAGCAGACCGATACAGGGGCGCCGAAATTCACCCCTCCACTTT. The encoded protein is CASRPIQGRRNSPLHF.